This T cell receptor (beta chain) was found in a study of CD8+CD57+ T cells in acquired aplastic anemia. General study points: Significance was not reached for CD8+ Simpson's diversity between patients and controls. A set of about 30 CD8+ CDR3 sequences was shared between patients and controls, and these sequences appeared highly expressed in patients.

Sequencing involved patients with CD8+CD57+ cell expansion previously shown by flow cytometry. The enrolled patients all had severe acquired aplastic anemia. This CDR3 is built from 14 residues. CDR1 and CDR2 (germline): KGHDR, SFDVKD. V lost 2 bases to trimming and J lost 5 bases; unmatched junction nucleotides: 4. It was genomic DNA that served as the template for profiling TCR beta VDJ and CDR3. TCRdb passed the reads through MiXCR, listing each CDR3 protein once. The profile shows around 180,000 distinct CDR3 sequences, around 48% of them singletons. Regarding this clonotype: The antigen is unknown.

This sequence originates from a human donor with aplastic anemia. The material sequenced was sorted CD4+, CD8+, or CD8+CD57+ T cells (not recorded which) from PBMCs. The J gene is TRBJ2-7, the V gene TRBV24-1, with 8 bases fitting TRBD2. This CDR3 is CATSDWSGRNEQYF. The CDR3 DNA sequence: TGTGCCACCAGTGATTGGAGCGGGAGAAACGAGCAGTACTTC.